A selection of T cell receptor beta chains follows, all from one sample in a study of shared clonotypes between healthy human individuals. The table came from immunoSEQ multiplex PCR; TCRdb's copy has only in-frame clones and leaves some out. The sample consists of about 480,000 clones, less than 85% of them appearing once. Specimen: PBMCs. These receptors all stem from a woman aged 40 to 50 in good health. Some clones in this sample may be carry-over from other donors' samples. The CDR3 runs from the conserved cysteine through the conserved F or W. Fields, in order: J gene, clone size, V gene, D gene, CDR3 DNA, CDR3 protein. D genes are given only for firm matches. Clone size is stated in some rows and not others, as once, few, many or a class when expanded.

>TRBJ2-4|.|TRBV28|.
TGTGCCAGCAGCACCAGGCAATCCGGGGGCCAAGCCAAAAACATTCAGTACTTC
CASSTRQSGGQAKNIQYF
>TRBJ2-7|.|TRBV11-3|.
TGTGCCAGCAGCTACATCGGGGACGAGCAGTACTTC
CASSYIGDEQYF
>TRBJ2-2|.|TRBV4-1|.
TGCGCCAGCAGCCCCAGGGGGGGCGCCGGGGAGCTGTTTTTT
CASSPRGGAGELFF
>TRBJ2-6|once|TRBV5-8|.
TGTGCCAGCAGCCTCCACCAGGGTTCCGGGGCCAACGTCCTGACTTTC
CASSLHQGSGANVLTF
>TRBJ2-3|many|TRBV27|.
TGTGCCAGCAGACGCCCGACTAGTTTAGAAACGCAGTATTTT
CASRRPTSLETQYF
>TRBJ2-2|.|TRBV6-1|.
TGTGCCAGCAGTGCACCCCGACAGGCCGTGAACACCGGGGAGCTGTTTTTT
CASSAPRQAVNTGELFF
>TRBJ2-3|.|TRBV7-2|.
TGTGCCAGCAGCTTCGGTATGAGCACAGATACGCAGTATTTT
CASSFGMSTDTQYF
>TRBJ2-3|.|TRBV5-1|TRBD2
TGCGCCAGCAGCCACTCCGGACTAGCGGGAGGCACAGATACGCAGTATTTT
CASSHSGLAGGTDTQYF
>TRBJ2-6|.|TRBV5-1|.
TGCGCCAGCTCCCGCGGGGGCCTGCGAGTAGATGGGGCCAACGTCCTGACTTTC
CASSRGGLRVDGANVLTF
>TRBJ2-6|.|TRBV27|.
TGTGCCAGCAGTTTATCGTTATCTGGGGCCAACGTCCTGACTTTC
CASSLSLSGANVLTF
>TRBJ1-1|few|TRBV7-6|.
TGTGCCAGCAGCGTTACCACCGGGGGCCGGACTGAAGCTTTCTTT
CASSVTTGGRTEAFF
>TRBJ1-4|.|TRBV3-2|.
TGTGCCAGCAGCCAAAAACTGTTTTTT
CASSQKLFF
>TRBJ2-3|.|TRBV7-3|.
TGTGCCAGCAGCAAAGGCGGCACGACAGATACGCAGTATTTT
CASSKGGTTDTQYF
>TRBJ2-3|.|TRBV11-2|TRBD2
TGTGCCAGCAGCCCCTCGGGACTAGCGACAGATACGCAGTATTTT
CASSPSGLATDTQYF
>TRBJ2-1|.|TRBV27|.
TGTGCCAGCAGTTTGGCAGGGTTAGGGGAGCAGTTCTTC
CASSLAGLGEQFF
>TRBJ2-7|.|TRBV28|TRBD1
TGTGCCAGCAGTTCACCCGGGACAGGGCGCAACGAGCAGTACTTC
CASSSPGTGRNEQYF
>TRBJ1-1|.|TRBV29-1|.
TGCAGCGTTGAAGGGAGGGTAGCTGAAGCTTTCTTT
CSVEGRVAEAFF
>TRBJ2-2|.|TRBV5-6|.
TGTGCCAGCAGCTTGATCAGGAACACCGGGGAGCTGTTTTTT
CASSLIRNTGELFF
>TRBJ2-7|once|TRBV7-9|.
TGTGCCAGCAGCGAGGACGGAAAAGCCTACGAGCAGTACTTC
CASSEDGKAYEQYF
>TRBJ2-1|once|TRBV6-6|.
TGTGCCAGCACGCGACAGCCGAACTACAATGAGCAGTTCTTC
CASTRQPNYNEQFF
>TRBJ2-2|.|TRBV7-3|.
TGTGCCAGCAGCTCTACTCCACCGGGAGACACCGGGGAGCTGTTTTTT
CASSSTPPGDTGELFF
>TRBJ1-1|.|TRBV7-9|.
TGTGCCAGCAGCATAAACAGGTGTGAAGCTTTCTTT
CASSINRCEAFF
>TRBJ1-2|.|TRBV28|.
TGTGCCAGCAGTTTGAGGGTGTTTGACTATGGCTACACCTTC
CASSLRVFDYGYTF
>TRBJ2-7|few|TRBV2|.
TGTGCCAGCAGAGGCTGGTCCTACGAGCAGTACTTC
CASRGWSYEQYF
>TRBJ1-1|few|TRBV28|.
TGTGCCAGCAGTCCTGGACACAAAACTGAAGCTTTCTTT
CASSPGHKTEAFF
>TRBJ1-5|.|TRBV2|.
TGTGCCAGCAGTGGGGGGTTGCCTGGCAATCAGCCCCAGCATTTT
CASSGGLPGNQPQHF
>TRBJ2-7|.|TRBV7-9|TRBD2
TGTGCCAGCAGCCCGAGAGTACTAGCGGGAATCGACGAGCAGTACTTC
CASSPRVLAGIDEQYF
>TRBJ2-3|.|TRBV11-2|.
TGTGCCAGCAGCTTAGGGACGGGGGACACAGATACGCAGTATTTT
CASSLGTGDTDTQYF
>TRBJ2-1|few|TRBV9|TRBD2
TGTGCCAGCAGCGGGCTAGAAACTTATTCCGGGACTAGCGGAGAGCAGTTCTTC
CASSGLETYSGTSGEQFF
>TRBJ2-7|once|TRBV2|TRBD1
TGTGCCAGCAGCAGACAGGGGTCCTCCTACGAGCAGTACTTC
CASSRQGSSYEQYF
>TRBJ2-5|once|TRBV19|.
TGTGCCAGTAGTATAGCGGTGGGGGAGACCCAGTACTTC
CASSIAVGETQYF
>TRBJ2-1|.|TRBV27|.
TGTGCCAGCAGTTTGGGCAGACCTTACAATGAGCAGTTCTTC
CASSLGRPYNEQFF
>TRBJ1-1|.|TRBV7-3|TRBD1
TGTGCCAGCAGCGAACAGGGGTTTAACACTGAAGCTTTCTTT
CASSEQGFNTEAFF
>TRBJ2-7|.|TRBV6-5|TRBD2
TGTGCCAGCAGTAGAGAGCGGGAGAGGTCCTACGAGCAGTACTTC
CASSRERERSYEQYF
>TRBJ1-6|.|TRBV20-1|.
TGCAGTGCCCGGCAGGGTTCACCCCTCCACTTT
CSARQGSPLHF
>TRBJ2-2|.|TRBV5-4|.
TGTGCCAGCAGCTTGGCCCAGACGAACACCGGGGAGCTGTTTTTT
CASSLAQTNTGELFF
>TRBJ2-7|many|TRBV19|.
TGTGCCAGTAGTGACCCGGGACACCGCGGCAGGGACGAGCAGTACTTC
CASSDPGHRGRDEQYF
>TRBJ1-2|.|TRBV14|.
TGTGCCAGCAGCCCCCCTATCGGGAGAGGCTACACCTTC
CASSPPIGRGYTF
>TRBJ1-5|.|TRBV28|.
TGTGCCAGCAAGGGGGGGAATCAGCCCCAGCATTTT
CASKGGNQPQHF
>TRBJ1-1|.|TRBV5-1|.
TGCGCCAGCAGCCCGGCGGACAGCCTAATCCCTTTCTTT
CASSPADSLIPFF
>TRBJ2-7|.|TRBV4-3|TRBD2
TGCGCCAGCAGCCATGGCCCCGGGACTAGCCTCTACGAGCAGTACTTC
CASSHGPGTSLYEQYF
>TRBJ2-7|.|TRBV28|.
TGTGCCAGCACGTCAGGGACCTTCTCCTACGAGCAGTACTTC
CASTSGTFSYEQYF
>TRBJ2-1|.|TRBV7-2|TRBD2
TGTGCCAGCAGCTCCGGGACTAGTACGGTCCATGAGCAGTTCTTC
CASSSGTSTVHEQFF
>TRBJ1-2|.|TRBV23-1|TRBD1
TGCGCCAGCAGTCTCCAGGGGGCTCGGGGCTACACCTTC
CASSLQGARGYTF
>TRBJ2-2|.|TRBV4-2|.
TGTGCCAGCAGCCAAGATTTACTAGTGGCCGGGGAGCTGTTTTTT
CASSQDLLVAGELFF
>TRBJ1-2|.|TRBV2|.
TGTGCCAGCAGTGAACAGGGAGGGGGTAATGGCTACACCTTC
CASSEQGGGNGYTF
>TRBJ2-7|.|TRBV7-9|TRBD2
TGTGCCAGCTCCCCGAAGGGGACTAGCGGGAGTAAATACGAGCAGTACTTC
CASSPKGTSGSKYEQYF
>TRBJ1-6|once|TRBV4-1|.
TGCGCCAGCAGCCAAGTAGACAGATATAATTCACCCCTCCACTTT
CASSQVDRYNSPLHF
>TRBJ1-1|.|TRBV27|.
TGTGCCAGCAGTTCCTTGACAGGCTTGAACACTGAAGCTTTCTTT
CASSSLTGLNTEAFF
>TRBJ2-1|.|TRBV5-4|TRBD1
TGTGCCAGCAGCTCCCCCGGGACAGGGACCAATGAGCAGTTCTTC
CASSSPGTGTNEQFF